This T cell receptor (beta chain) was found in a study of cytomegalovirus exposure and HLA in healthy donors. General study points: A later analysis by the authors found several of the most significant clusters apparently linked to common viral pathogens. For most TCR beta V segments, an earlier analysis put the productive rate at about 87% or about 30% of the time. It was in a later analysis that TCR association rates were seen to vary by HLA locus, highest for DRB1 and lowest for HLA-C.

Germline CDR1 and CDR2: SGHNT and YYREEE (reference sequence). The CDR3 consists of 15 residues. Unmatched junction bases numbered 5, after V lost 1 base and J lost 7 bases. Only one count was recorded for this clone. Its antigen is still unknown. PCR was performed using 60 Vbeta and 13 Jbeta primers. Only in-frame clones appear in the TCRdb table, and some are missing; sequencing was by immunoSEQ multiplex PCR. The sample includes under 300,000 clones, approximately 82% of them seen just once. The specimen sequenced was PBMCs. The TCR sequence derives from a woman aged 55-70 years in good health and CMV-seropositive. V and J are TRBV5-4 and TRBJ1-4, with 9 bases identical to TRBD1. DNA of the CDR3: TGTGCCAGCAGCTTGTCGACAGGGGGTAGTGAAAAACTGTTTTTT. Translating it yields CASSLSTGGSEKLFF. Supplemented by reference TRBV5-4 and TRBJ1-4, the full variable domain reads ETGVTQSPTHLIKTRGQQVTLRCSSQSGHNTVSWYQQALGQGPQFIFQYYREEENGRGNFPPRFSGLQFPNYSSELNVNALELDDSALYLCASSLSTGGSEKLFFGSGTQLSVL.